The 23 T cell receptor beta chains listed next were all sequenced from one sample in a study of cytomegalovirus exposure and HLA in healthy donors. PCR involved 60 Vbeta and 13 Jbeta primers. The repertoire was sequenced with immunoSEQ multiplex PCR; TCRdb's copy has only in-frame clones and lacks some. The top ten hold about 0.74% of the sample, which has some 130,000 clones, approximately 80% seen once. Sequences were obtained from PBMCs. Receptors were obtained from a man in his late teens or twenties in good health and CMV-seronegative.

The gene calls are TRBV9 and TRBJ2-1; 8 positions match TRBD1. Germline V gene lookup returns CDR1 SGDLS and CDR2 YYNGEE. The ends lost 3 bases at V and 6 bases at J; junction bases unmatched: 5. The CDR3 length is 14 residues. The CDR3 is CASSGTGKVNEQFF. For the CDR3, the DNA is TGTGCCAGCAGCGGGACAGGGAAGGTCAATGAGCAGTTCTTC.

The chain's CDR3 is CASSLVRVRGQLNTEAFF. As DNA, the CDR3 is TGTGCCAGCAGCTTAGTTCGCGTGCGGGGACAGCTGAACACTGAAGCTTTCTTT. The V gene is TRBV7-8, the J gene TRBJ1-1; 7 bases line up with TRBD1. The V segment lost 1 base and the J segment 0 bases; nucleotides outside the gene matches: 11. The CDR3 has 18 amino acids. Germline V gene sequence: CDR1 SGHVS, CDR2 FQNEAQ.

This clone was found once. J is TRBJ2-7 and V is TRBV27; 10 bases are a match to TRBD1. The CDR3 contains 15 residues. V lost 5 bases, J lost 6 bases, and 10 bases stayed unmatched. Per the germline V gene, CDR1 is MNHEY and CDR2 is SMNVEV (reference sequence). CDR3 sequence: CASSRDRGLRGEQYF. DNA of the CDR3: TGTGCCAGCAGTCGAGACAGGGGGCTGAGGGGCGAGCAGTACTTC.

The chain carries TRBV4-3 and TRBJ1-1; D is perhaps TRBD1 (5 bases). CDR3 length equals 14 residues. Germline CDR1 LGHNA, CDR2 YSLEER. The ends were cut back, 0 bases at V and 11 bases at J, with 16 bases in the middle. The CDR3 DNA sequence: TGCGCCAGCAGCCAAGATGCGGGGGTGACTGGGGCTTTCTTT. It encodes CASSQDAGVTGAFF.

This clone has a handful of counts. V gene TRBV18 combines with J gene TRBJ1-1; the match to TRBD1 covers 9 bases. The CDR3 loop spans 13 amino acids. With V trimmed by 6 bases and J by 5 bases, 4 bases remained unmatched. The V gene's germline CDR1 is KGHSH and CDR2 LQKENI. CDR3 in amino acids: CASSGQGRTEAFF. The CDR3 bases are TGTGCCAGCTCGGGACAGGGAAGGACTGAAGCTTTCTTT. Variable domain in full (rest from reference TRBV18 and TRBJ1-1): NAGVMQNPRHLVRRRGQEARLRCSPMKGHSHVYWYRQLPEEGLKFMVYLQKENIIDESGMPKERFSAEFPKEGPSILRIQQVVRGDSAAYFCASSGQGRTEAFFGQGTRLTVV.

The chain recombines TRBV28 with TRBJ1-5; D is perhaps TRBD1 (6 bases). The CDR3 is 13 residues long. Germline V gives CDR1 MDHEN, CDR2 SYDVKM. Deletions cut 5 bases from V and 7 bases from J, with 12 bases between. The CDR3 coding sequence is TGTGCCAGCAGTAGGGGGAATTGGCAGCCCCAGCATTTT. Encoded protein: CASSRGNWQPQHF.

This clone was counted a single time. The rearrangement uses TRBV5-6 and TRBJ2-2; 12 nucleotides match TRBD2. V dropped 1 base and J dropped 1; count of bases not matched to a gene: 2. From germline, CDR1 is SGHDT and CDR2 YYEEEE. The length of the CDR3 is 17 residues. CDR3 DNA sequence: TGTGCCAGCAGCTTGTGGGGACTAGCGGGGAACACCGGGGAGCTGTTTTTT. This translates into CASSLWGLAGNTGELFF.

The genes are TRBV4-1 and TRBJ1-1; 8 nucleotides agree with TRBD1. The CDR3 is 18 amino acids. Germline values: CDR1 MGHRA, CDR2 YSYEKL. Losses at the gene ends were 0 bases for V and 3 bases for J; bases not matched to a gene: 12. Written as DNA, the CDR3 is TGCGCCAGCAGCCAAGATTTCTCTGTGGGCAGGGGGCACACTGAAGCTTTCTTT. It specifies CASSQDFSVGRGHTEAFF.

The chain combines TRBV9 with TRBJ1-1; 8 bases are shared with TRBD1. The CDR3 consists of 16 residues. Germline V gives CDR1 SGDLS, CDR2 YYNGEE. V shed 0 bases and J 6 bases; nucleotides not matched to a gene: 10. CDR3 amino acids: CASSVDPGGVGPEAFF. The DNA of the CDR3 is TGTGCCAGCAGCGTAGATCCAGGGGGCGTCGGTCCTGAAGCTTTCTTT.

The rearrangement joins TRBV5-1 to TRBJ2-5; 7 nucleotides line up with TRBD1. The ends lost 3 bases at V and 4 bases at J; junction bases unmatched: 12. The germline V gene encodes CDR1 SGHRS and CDR2 YFSETQ. This CDR3 spans 16 amino acids. The CDR3 here is CASSSGGSTGRETQYF. CDR3 DNA sequence: TGCGCCAGCAGCTCCGGTGGGTCGACAGGGAGAGAGACCCAGTACTTC.

J is TRBJ2-7 and V is TRBV4-3; D might be TRBD1 (6 bases). The CDR3 totals 16 residues. The V and J ends lost 1 base and 5 bases respectively, with 18 bases between them. Germline CDR1 and CDR2: LGHNA and YSLEER. The CDR3 sequence: CASSQARGSWYNEQYF. As DNA, the CDR3 is TGCGCCAGCAGCCAAGCGAGGGGGTCATGGTATAACGAGCAGTACTTC.

The chain combines TRBV18 with TRBJ1-5, with D possibly matching TRBD1 (6 bases). This CDR3 contains 15 residues. Trimming removed 3 bases from V and 1 base from J, with 10 bases in between. The germline CDR1 and CDR2 sequences are KGHSH and LQKENI. The CDR3 bases are TGTGCCAGCTCACCCCGGGGGGCAAGCAATCAGCCCCAGCATTTT. Translation gives CASSPRGASNQPQHF.

Comments on this clone: Being one base from a much bigger clone, this may be a read error. The CDR3 coding sequence is TGCGCCAGCAGCGAGGGGGCAGGGGGAGACGGCGAGCAGTACTTC. The encoded protein is CASSEGAGGDGEQYF. This chain uses TRBV5-1 with TRBJ2-5; TRBD1 matches 7 bases. The DNA matches TRBJ2-7 better at its end, which makes the J call doubtful. Germline values: CDR1 SGHRS, CDR2 YFSETQ. The CDR3 loop spans 15 amino acids.

J is TRBJ1-4 and V is TRBV27; a weak D match, TRBD1 (5 bases). CDR1 is MNHEY and CDR2 is SMNVEV in the germline V gene (reference sequence). V was clipped by 5 bases and J by 3 bases, with 16 bases between them. The CDR3 totals 16 residues. CDR3 sequence: CASSPRRGRANEKLFF. In DNA, the CDR3 is TGTGCCAGCAGTCCACGCCGGGGGAGGGCTAATGAAAAACTGTTTTTT.

CDR3 protein: CASTQYPQQYNEQFF. CDR3 DNA sequence: TGTGCCAGCACTCAATATCCCCAACAGTACAATGAGCAGTTCTTC. This chain uses TRBV27 with TRBJ2-1; D is undetermined. The CDR3 runs to 15 residues. Germline CDR1 and CDR2: MNHEY and SMNVEV (reference sequence). Trimming pared 7 bases from V and 4 bases from J, leaving 17 bases between.

V gene TRBV15 combines with J gene TRBJ2-7; TRBD1 matches at 7 bases. Looked up from germline, CDR1 is LNHNV and CDR2 is YYDKDF (reference sequence). V trimming: 5 bases; J trimming: 6 bases; junction bases outside the gene matches: 13. CDR3 size: 15 residues. CDR3 DNA sequence: TGTGCCACCAGCGGACGGACAGGTGTGAGTATCGAGCAGTACTTC. Its protein is CATSGRTGVSIEQYF.

This chain connects TRBV7-9 to TRBJ1-4; D gene ambiguous. The CDR3 runs 12 residues. V lost 1 base and J 9 bases, leaving 6 bases between the germline ends. Germline V gene data show CDR1 as SEHNR and CDR2 as FQNEAQ (reference sequence). CDR3 bases: TGTGCCAGCAGCTTAGGAGATAAAAAACTGTTTTTT. Its translation is CASSLGDKKLFF. Full variable domain (rest looked up from reference TRBV7-9 and TRBJ1-4): DTGVSQNPRHKITKRGQNVTFRCDPISEHNRLYWYRQTLGQGPEFLTYFQNEAQLEKSRLLSDRFSAERPKGSFSTLEIQRTEQGDSAMYLCASSLGDKKLFFGSGTQLSVL.

This clone was seen just once. Here the CDR3 reads CASSPLAPDEAFF. CDR3 DNA: TGTGCCAGCTCACCGTTGGCACCCGATGAAGCTTTCTTT. The chain employs TRBV18 and TRBJ1-1; D gene ambiguous. V dropped 3 bases and J dropped 7 bases, with 12 bases sitting between them. The germline V gene has CDR1 KGHSH and CDR2 LQKENI. This CDR3 region has 13 residues. Full variable domain (missing parts from reference TRBV18 and TRBJ1-1): NAGVMQNPRHLVRRRGQEARLRCSPMKGHSHVYWYRQLPEEGLKFMVYLQKENIIDESGMPKERFSAEFPKEGPSILRIQQVVRGDSAAYFCASSPLAPDEAFFGQGTRLTVV.

The chain recombines TRBV5-1 with TRBJ2-1; 14 bases agree with TRBD2. CDR1 and CDR2 (germline): SGHRS, YFSETQ. The trim removed 4 bases at V and 8 bases at J, leaving 8 bases unmatched. CDR3 length equals 16 residues. The DNA of the CDR3 is TGCGCCAGCAGCCGACTAGCGGGGGGGCCCATGGATGAGCAGTTCTTC. Its translation is CASSRLAGGPMDEQFF. Looking up the rest from reference TRBV5-1 and TRBJ2-1 gives the full variable domain: KAGVTQTPRYLIKTRGQQVTLSCSPISGHRSVSWYQQTPGQGLQFLFEYFSETQRNKGNFPGRFSGRQFSNSRSEMNVSTLELGDSALYLCASSRLAGGPMDEQFFGPGTRLTVL.

The chain links TRBV6-5 to TRBJ2-7; D not certain. In germline, CDR1 is MNHEY, CDR2 SVGAGI. There are 11 residues in the CDR3. Trimming cost V 6 bases and J 2 bases, with 5 bases left between them. CDR3 nucleotide sequence: TGTGCCAGCAGCGAGGCCTACGAGCAGTACTTC. Protein product: CASSEAYEQYF.

The chain has TRBV7-2 and TRBJ1-4; D not resolved. V was pared by 2 bases and J by 7 bases, with 8 bases between. The CDR3 loop spans 13 amino acids. CDR1 is SGHTA, CDR2 FQGNSA, per germline. The chain's CDR3 is CASSLTFSEKLFF. The CDR3 region has the DNA TGTGCCAGCAGCTTAACCTTTAGTGAAAAACTGTTTTTT.

The chain employs TRBV11-1 and TRBJ2-7; the D gene is possibly TRBD1 (5 bases). This CDR3 region has 15 residues. Per germline, CDR1 SGHAT and CDR2 FQDESV (reference sequence). The V gene lost 6 bases and the J gene lost 0 bases, with 15 bases spanning the gap. DNA of the CDR3: TGTGCCAGCAGGCGGACACTCCAGAGCTCCTACGAGCAGTACTTC. Amino acids: CASRRTLQSSYEQYF.

This chain uses TRBV7-2 with TRBJ1-1; D is unresolved. Germline loops: CDR1 SGHTA, CDR2 FQGNSA. V was clipped by 4 bases and J by 0 bases, with 12 bases between them. This CDR3 spans 15 amino acids. The CDR3 DNA sequence: TGTGCCAGCAGCTACACGAACGTCGTGAACACTGAAGCTTTCTTT. Encoded protein: CASSYTNVVNTEAFF.